Listed below are T cell receptor beta chains from one sample, sequenced in a study of CD8+ T cells in alopecia areata. Some clones are missing from TCRdb's copy, which holds only in-frame ones; the method was immunoSEQ multiplex PCR. This table has over 120,000 clones, about 56% appearing once. The source material was CD8+ T cells sorted from blood, sampled at week 4, from a patient treated with tofacitinib. The receptor source for this set is a human donor with alopecia areata. CDR3s include the opening cysteine and the closing phenylalanine or tryptophan. Fields, in order: V gene, J gene, CDR3 protein.

v_gene: TRBV7-9
j_gene: TRBJ1-5
CDR3aa: CASSLASSNQPQHF

v_gene: TRBV4-1
j_gene: TRBJ1-2
CDR3aa: CASSLGQGMTYGYTF

v_gene: TRBV5-4
j_gene: TRBJ1-1
CDR3aa: CASSLHPRGEAFF

v_gene: TRBV27
j_gene: TRBJ2-6
CDR3aa: CASSLFNIFSGANVLTF

v_gene: TRBV6-5
j_gene: TRBJ2-2
CDR3aa: CASSYSDGAGGELFF

v_gene: TRBV6-1
j_gene: TRBJ1-4
CDR3aa: CASSGGGEKLFF

v_gene: TRBV30
j_gene: TRBJ2-5
CDR3aa: CAWGTRSTETQYF

v_gene: TRBV28
j_gene: TRBJ1-5
CDR3aa: CASSLQGFEGDQPQHF

v_gene: TRBV15
j_gene: TRBJ1-5
CDR3aa: CATSRDNGGSNQPQHF

v_gene: TRBV4-1
j_gene: TRBJ2-7
CDR3aa: CASSQETGLSGEQYF

v_gene: TRBV9
j_gene: TRBJ1-1
CDR3aa: CASSLTPGMNTEAFF

v_gene: TRBV13
j_gene: TRBJ1-6
CDR3aa: CASSSEGAANSPLHF

v_gene: TRBV7-2
j_gene: TRBJ2-1
CDR3aa: CASSSSGVWNNEQFF

v_gene: TRBV2
j_gene: TRBJ1-6
CDR3aa: CASSPYNPPLHF

v_gene: TRBV29-1
j_gene: TRBJ1-2
CDR3aa: CSGAVDYGYTF

v_gene: TRBV14
j_gene: TRBJ1-1
CDR3aa: CASSQLSGTEAFF

v_gene: TRBV15
j_gene: TRBJ2-1
CDR3aa: CATSLAGNYNEQFF

v_gene: TRBV29-1
j_gene: TRBJ1-1
CDR3aa: CSAGGGAAMNTEAFF

v_gene: TRBV4-1
j_gene: TRBJ2-5
CDR3aa: CASSHEGRLRETQYF

v_gene: TRBV19
j_gene: TRBJ1-2
CDR3aa: CASSIGDTGIFGYTF

v_gene: TRBV29-1
j_gene: TRBJ2-2
CDR3aa: CSVVSDTGELFF

v_gene: TRBV5-1
j_gene: TRBJ2-3
CDR3aa: CASSLVLTPTDTQYF

v_gene: TRBV5-6
j_gene: TRBJ2-7
CDR3aa: CASNLRRDNSYEQYF

v_gene: TRBV10-3
j_gene: TRBJ2-5
CDR3aa: CAISTTGTGGLKETQYF

v_gene: TRBV11-2
j_gene: TRBJ2-7
CDR3aa: CASSSTGGFSYEQYF

v_gene: TRBV15
j_gene: TRBJ1-1
CDR3aa: CATSGGRASLEAFF

v_gene: TRBV2
j_gene: TRBJ2-5
CDR3aa: CASKSGAGTGETQYF

v_gene: TRBV7-9
j_gene: TRBJ1-2
CDR3aa: CASSLGLRGPYGYTF

v_gene: TRBV6-5
j_gene: TRBJ1-6
CDR3aa: CASSYGPVLHF

v_gene: TRBV29-1
j_gene: TRBJ2-1
CDR3aa: CSVDLAGAGNEQFF

v_gene: TRBV2
j_gene: TRBJ2-3
CDR3aa: CAIRGGPGADTQYF

v_gene: TRBV2
j_gene: TRBJ1-2
CDR3aa: CASSADRVRESSNYGYTF

v_gene: TRBV12-5
j_gene: TRBJ2-5
CDR3aa: CASGADRGETQYF

v_gene: TRBV13
j_gene: TRBJ1-2
CDR3aa: CASSYIPPGVHGYTF

v_gene: TRBV4-1
j_gene: TRBJ1-1
CDR3aa: CASSQDQETAGQTEAFF

v_gene: TRBV9
j_gene: TRBJ2-4
CDR3aa: CASSGEEQAKNIQYF

v_gene: TRBV5-4
j_gene: TRBJ2-3
CDR3aa: CASSYGISGGGDTQYF

v_gene: TRBV27
j_gene: TRBJ1-2
CDR3aa: CASSGRQRKGGYTF

v_gene: TRBV5-7
j_gene: TRBJ1-5
CDR3aa: CASSFGSRQGPQPQHF